This TCR beta chain was identified during a study of PD-1 blockade in mismatch repair-deficient tumors. In the study overall: Patients had eleven to twelve mismatch repair-deficient cancer types and were previously treated and progressing.

This clone was found a few times. Looked up from germline, CDR1 is MNHEY and CDR2 is SVGAGI. V dropped 6 bases and J dropped 7; count of bases not matched to a gene: 8. CDR3 length: 13 amino acids. Profiling relied on immunoSEQ multiplex PCR, and the TCRdb table lists in-frame clones only, not all of them. The repertoire holds some 120,000 clones, with 85% to 90% as singletons. TCR sequencing covered a few patients who responded to pembrolizumab. The input for sequencing was peripheral blood, taken almost 74 weeks after starting pembrolizumab. This clonotype was obtained from an adult with mismatch repair-deficient cancer. The chain has TRBV6-5 and TRBJ1-1, with TRBD1 matching over 7 bases. The CDR3 nucleotides read TGTGCCAGCAGAAACCGGGACAGCTATGAAGCTTTCTTT. Its translation is CASRNRDSYEAFF.